The clone carrying this T cell receptor (beta chain) was seen only a few times. The antigen remains undetermined. This entry is derived from a study of post-analysis software for immune sequencing data. For the study at large: Clinical courses comprised relapsing-remitting, secondary progressive and progressive-relapsing multiple sclerosis.

There are 14 residues in the CDR3. The ends lost 10 bases at V and 0 bases at J; junction bases unmatched: 6. The authors incorporated unique molecular identifiers into the TCR beta cDNA libraries. TCRdb recomputed calls from the PCR reads with MiXCR, one row per CDR3 protein. The sample holds roughly 620,000 distinct CDR3 sequences, 40% to 50% seen once. The study's findings and limits: Among 4 or 5 TRBV segments more frequent in patients than controls were TRBV5-6, TRBV5-1 and TRBV20-1. Same-batch samples co-clustered strongly by F measure.

Sequencing was performed on blood. The chain uses TRBV12-3 or TRBV12-4 and TRBJ2-1, with 7 bases that match TRBD2. The sequence derives from a girl between 5 and 17 years old with multiple sclerosis. This chain's CDR3 is CATQSGNSYNEQFF. DNA for the CDR3: TGTGCCACCCAAAGCGGGAACTCCTACAATGAGCAGTTCTTC.